A few counts support the clone carrying this TCR beta chain. Its antigen is undetermined. Via CD45RO/CCR7/CD25/CD127/CD95/CD27, cells of the CD4+ naive, central memory, regulatory and stem cell-like memory subsets were sorted. The data belong to a study of beta chain features in type 1 diabetes. The study's findings and limits: Shortening of TCRB CDR3s, moderate but significant, appeared in all four CD4+ subsets of Type 1 diabetes patients.

Sequencing targeted expressed TCRB transcripts, as all isolated RNA had been reverse transcribed. The average read count of naive, central memory and regulatory T cell samples was a few million. Sequencing used immunoSEQ multiplex PCR; TCRdb keeps in-frame clones, though not all of them. The sample contains roughly 400,000 clones, about 10% of which appear only once. The CDR3 is 12 amino acids. Germline CDR1 MNHNS, CDR2 SASEGT. The ends were cut back, 6 bases at V and 2 bases at J, with 7 bases in the middle. V is TRBV6-1 and J is TRBJ1-2; D may be TRBD1 (6 bases). Sequenced sample: central memory CD4+ T cells from blood. This clonotype was obtained from a man aged 25 to 40 with type 1 diabetes. The CDR3 DNA follows: TGTGCCAGCAGCCAGGGGAACTATGGCTACACCTTC. It translates to CASSQGNYGYTF.